These 2 T cell receptor beta chains share one sample of origin, sequenced in a study of T cell clones after liver transplantation. Profiling relied on immunoSEQ multiplex PCR, and the TCRdb table lists in-frame clones only, not all of them. This table has around 26,000 clones, 55% to 70% appearing once. Specimen: CD4+ T cells from blood, collected before liver transplant. The receptor set was obtained from a human donor who received a liver transplant.

V and J are TRBV7-9 and TRBJ2-5; 8 bases are shared with TRBD2. Germline-derived CDR1 and CDR2 are SEHNR and FQNEAQ (reference sequence). Trimming removed 5 bases from V and 0 bases from J; junction bases left unmatched: 14. The CDR3 is 18 residues long. CDR3 sequence reads: CASSPKWAGGLHQETQYF. CDR3 DNA: TGTGCCAGCAGCCCGAAGTGGGCGGGAGGTTTACACCAAGAGACCCAGTACTTC.

The rearrangement uses TRBV6-6 and TRBJ2-3, with TRBD1 matching over 7 bases. Germline V CDR1 and CDR2: MNHNY, SVGAGI (reference sequence). Unmatched junction bases numbered 4, after V lost 6 bases and J lost 1 base. CDR3 length: 14 amino acids. The CDR3 sequence is CASSPTGGTDTQYF. The CDR3, as DNA: TGTGCCAGCAGCCCCACAGGGGGCACAGATACGCAGTATTTT.